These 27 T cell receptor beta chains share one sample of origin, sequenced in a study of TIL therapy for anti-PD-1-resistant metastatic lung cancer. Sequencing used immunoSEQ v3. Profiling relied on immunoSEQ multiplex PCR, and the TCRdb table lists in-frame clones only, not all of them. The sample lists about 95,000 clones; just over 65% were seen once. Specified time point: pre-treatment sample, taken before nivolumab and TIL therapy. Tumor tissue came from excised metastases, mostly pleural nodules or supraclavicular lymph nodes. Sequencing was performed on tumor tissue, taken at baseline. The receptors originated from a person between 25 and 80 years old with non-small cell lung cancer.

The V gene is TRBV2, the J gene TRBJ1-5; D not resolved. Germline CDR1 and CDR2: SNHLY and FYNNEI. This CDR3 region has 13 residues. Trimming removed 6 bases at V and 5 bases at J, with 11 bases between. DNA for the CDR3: TGTGCCAGCAGCACCCTGGATTATCAGCCCCAGCATTTT. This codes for CASSTLDYQPQHF.

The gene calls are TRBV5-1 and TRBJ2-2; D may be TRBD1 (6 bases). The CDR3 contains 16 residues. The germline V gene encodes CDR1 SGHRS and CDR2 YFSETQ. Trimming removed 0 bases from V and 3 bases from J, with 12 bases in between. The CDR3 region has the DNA TGCGCCAGCAGCTTGGAAAGGGGGTATGACACCGGGGAGCTGTTTTTT. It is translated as CASSLERGYDTGELFF.

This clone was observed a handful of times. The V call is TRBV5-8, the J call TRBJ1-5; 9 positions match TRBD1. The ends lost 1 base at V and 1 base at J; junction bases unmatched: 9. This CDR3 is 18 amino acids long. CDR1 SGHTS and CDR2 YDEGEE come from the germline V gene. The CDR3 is CASSLWGQGQISNQPQHF. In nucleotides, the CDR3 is TGTGCCAGCAGCTTGTGGGGACAGGGTCAAATAAGCAATCAGCCCCAGCATTTT.

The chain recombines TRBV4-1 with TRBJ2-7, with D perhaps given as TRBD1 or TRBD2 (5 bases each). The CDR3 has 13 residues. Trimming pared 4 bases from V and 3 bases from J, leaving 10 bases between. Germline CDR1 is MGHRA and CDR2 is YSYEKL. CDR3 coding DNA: TGCGCCAGCAGCCCGGGGACCCTCTACGAGCAGTACTTC. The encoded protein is CASSPGTLYEQYF.

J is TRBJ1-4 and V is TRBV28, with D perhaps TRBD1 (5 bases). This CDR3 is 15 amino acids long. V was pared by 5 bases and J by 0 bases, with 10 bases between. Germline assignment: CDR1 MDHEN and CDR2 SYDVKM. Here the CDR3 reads CASSLGGSTNEKLFF. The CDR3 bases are TGTGCCAGCAGTCTCGGGGGATCAACTAATGAAAAACTGTTTTTT.

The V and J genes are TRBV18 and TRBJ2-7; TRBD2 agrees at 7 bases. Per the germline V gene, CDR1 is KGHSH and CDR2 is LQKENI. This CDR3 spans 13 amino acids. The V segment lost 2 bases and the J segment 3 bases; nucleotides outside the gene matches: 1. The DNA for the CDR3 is TGTGCCAGCTCACCAGAGCGGGGCTACGAGCAGTACTTC. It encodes CASSPERGYEQYF.

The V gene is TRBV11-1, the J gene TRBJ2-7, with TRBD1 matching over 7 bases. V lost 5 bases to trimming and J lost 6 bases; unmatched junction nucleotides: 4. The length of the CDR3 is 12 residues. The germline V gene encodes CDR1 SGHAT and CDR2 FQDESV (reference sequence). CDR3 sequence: CASSPDRAEQYF. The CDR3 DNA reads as TGTGCCAGCAGCCCAGACAGGGCCGAGCAGTACTTC.

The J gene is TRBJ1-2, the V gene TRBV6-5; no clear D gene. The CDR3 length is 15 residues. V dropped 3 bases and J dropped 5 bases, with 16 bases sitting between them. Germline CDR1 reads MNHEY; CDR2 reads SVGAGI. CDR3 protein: CASSYGRGYRYGYTF. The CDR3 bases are TGTGCCAGCAGTTATGGGCGGGGATATCGATATGGCTACACCTTC.

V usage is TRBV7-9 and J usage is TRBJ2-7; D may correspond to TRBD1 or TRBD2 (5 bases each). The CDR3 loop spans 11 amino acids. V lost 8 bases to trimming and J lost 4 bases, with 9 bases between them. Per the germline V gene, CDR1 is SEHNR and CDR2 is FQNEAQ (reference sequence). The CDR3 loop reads CASGDGYEQYF. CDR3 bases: TGTGCCAGCGGGGACGGTTACGAGCAGTACTTC.

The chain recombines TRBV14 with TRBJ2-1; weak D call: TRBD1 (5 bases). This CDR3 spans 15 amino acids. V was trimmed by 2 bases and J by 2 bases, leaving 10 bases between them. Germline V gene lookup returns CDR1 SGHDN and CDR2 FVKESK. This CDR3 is CASSQSDRTYNEQFF. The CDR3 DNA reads TGTGCCAGCAGCCAATCCGACAGAACCTACAATGAGCAGTTCTTC. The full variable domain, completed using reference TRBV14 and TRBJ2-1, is EAGVTQFPSHSVIEKGQTVTLRCDPISGHDNLYWYRRVMGKEIKFLLHFVKESKQDESGMPNNRFLAERTGGTYSTLKVQPAELEDSGVYFCASSQSDRTYNEQFFGPGTRLTVL.

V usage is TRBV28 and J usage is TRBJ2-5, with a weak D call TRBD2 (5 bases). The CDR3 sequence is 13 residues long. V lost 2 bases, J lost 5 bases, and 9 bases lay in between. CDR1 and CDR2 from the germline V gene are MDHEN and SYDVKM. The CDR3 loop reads CASSLGGTETQYF. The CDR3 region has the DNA TGTGCCAGCAGTTTAGGAGGCACGGAGACCCAGTACTTC.

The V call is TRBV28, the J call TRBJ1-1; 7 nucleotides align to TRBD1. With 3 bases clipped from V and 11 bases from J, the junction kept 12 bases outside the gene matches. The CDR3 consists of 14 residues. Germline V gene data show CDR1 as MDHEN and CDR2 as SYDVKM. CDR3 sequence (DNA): TGTGCCAGCAGTTTTTTTGTAGGGGGCAGGAGTGCTTTCTTT. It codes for CASSFFVGGRSAFF.

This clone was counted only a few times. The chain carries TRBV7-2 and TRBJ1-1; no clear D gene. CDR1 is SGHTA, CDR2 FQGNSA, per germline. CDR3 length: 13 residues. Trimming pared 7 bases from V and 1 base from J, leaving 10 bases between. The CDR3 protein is CASKETPNTEAFF. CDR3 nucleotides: TGTGCCAGCAAGGAGACACCGAACACTGAAGCTTTCTTT.

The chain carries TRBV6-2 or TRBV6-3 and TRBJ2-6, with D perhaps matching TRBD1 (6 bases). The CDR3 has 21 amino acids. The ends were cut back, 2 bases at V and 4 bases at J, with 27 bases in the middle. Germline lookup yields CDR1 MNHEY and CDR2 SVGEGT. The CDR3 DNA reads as TGTGCCAGCAGTTACGACCCGCAGGGGCCGATTTTGCTCTCCGGGGCCAACGTCCTGACTTTC. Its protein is CASSYDPQGPILLSGANVLTF.

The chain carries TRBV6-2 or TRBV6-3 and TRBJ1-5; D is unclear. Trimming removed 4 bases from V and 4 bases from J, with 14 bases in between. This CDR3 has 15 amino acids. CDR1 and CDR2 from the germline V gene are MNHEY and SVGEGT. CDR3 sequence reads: CASSSDYRGNQPQHF. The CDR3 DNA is TGTGCCAGCAGTTCCGATTACAGAGGGAATCAGCCCCAGCATTTT.

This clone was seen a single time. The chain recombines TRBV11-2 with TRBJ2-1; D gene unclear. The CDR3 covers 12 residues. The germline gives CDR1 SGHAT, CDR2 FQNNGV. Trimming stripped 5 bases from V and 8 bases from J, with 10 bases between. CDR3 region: CASSPSWYEQFF. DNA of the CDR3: TGTGCCAGCAGCCCCTCCTGGTATGAGCAGTTCTTC. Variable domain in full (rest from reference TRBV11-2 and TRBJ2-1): EAGVAQSPRYKIIEKRQSVAFWCNPISGHATLYWYQQILGQGPKLLIQFQNNGVVDDSQLPKDRFSAERLKGVDSTLKIQPAKLEDSAVYLCASSPSWYEQFFGPGTRLTVL.

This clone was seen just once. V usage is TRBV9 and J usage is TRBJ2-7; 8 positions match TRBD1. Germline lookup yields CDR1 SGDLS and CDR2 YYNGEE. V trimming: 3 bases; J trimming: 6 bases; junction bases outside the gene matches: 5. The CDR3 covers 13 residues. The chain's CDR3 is CASSEGQGIEQYF. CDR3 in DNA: TGTGCCAGCAGCGAAGGACAGGGCATCGAGCAGTACTTC.

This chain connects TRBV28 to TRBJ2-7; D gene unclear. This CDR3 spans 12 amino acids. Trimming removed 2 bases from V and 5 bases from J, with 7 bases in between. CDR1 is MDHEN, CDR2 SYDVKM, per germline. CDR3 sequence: CASSLAPNEQYF. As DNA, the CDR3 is TGTGCCAGCAGTTTAGCCCCAAACGAGCAGTACTTC.

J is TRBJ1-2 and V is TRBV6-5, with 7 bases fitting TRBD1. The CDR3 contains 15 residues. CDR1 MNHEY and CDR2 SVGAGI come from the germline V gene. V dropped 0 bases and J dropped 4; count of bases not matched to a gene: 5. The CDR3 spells CASSYSNRGGYGYTF. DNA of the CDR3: TGTGCCAGCAGTTACTCGAACAGGGGTGGCTATGGCTACACCTTC.

CDR3 nucleotide sequence: TGTGCCAGCAGTTTATCCCTAGTCACGCGCGATACGCAGTATTTT. It is translated as CASSLSLVTRDTQYF. This rearrangement joins TRBV28 to TRBJ2-3; D not certain. V lost 1 base and J 6 bases, leaving 14 bases between the germline ends. The CDR3 is 15 amino acids. CDR1 and CDR2 (germline): MDHEN, SYDVKM.

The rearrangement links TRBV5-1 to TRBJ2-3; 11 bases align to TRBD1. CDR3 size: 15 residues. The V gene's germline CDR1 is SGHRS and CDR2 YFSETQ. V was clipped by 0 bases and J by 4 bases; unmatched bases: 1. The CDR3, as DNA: TGCGCCAGCAGCTTGGGGGACAGGGGGGCAGATACGCAGTATTTT. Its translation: CASSLGDRGADTQYF.

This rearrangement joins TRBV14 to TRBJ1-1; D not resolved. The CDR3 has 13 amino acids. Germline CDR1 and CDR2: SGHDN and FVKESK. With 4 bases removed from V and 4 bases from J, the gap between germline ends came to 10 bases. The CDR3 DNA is TGTGCCAGCAGCCGGCAGGAGGGCACTGAAGCTTTCTTT. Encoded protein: CASSRQEGTEAFF.

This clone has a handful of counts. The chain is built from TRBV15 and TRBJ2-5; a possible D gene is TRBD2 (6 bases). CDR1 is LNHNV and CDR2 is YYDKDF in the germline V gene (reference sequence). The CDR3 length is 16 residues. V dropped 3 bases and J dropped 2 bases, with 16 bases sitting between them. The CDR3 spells CATSSQIMGGQETQYF. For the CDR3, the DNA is TGTGCCACCAGCAGTCAAATAATGGGGGGTCAAGAGACCCAGTACTTC.

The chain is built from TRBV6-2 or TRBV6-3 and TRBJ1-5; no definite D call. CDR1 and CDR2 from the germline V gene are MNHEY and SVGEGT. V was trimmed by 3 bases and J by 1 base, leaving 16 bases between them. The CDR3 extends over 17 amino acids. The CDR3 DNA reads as TGTGCCAGCAGTTATAATCGACTGGTTCGGAGCAATCAGCCCCAGCATTTT. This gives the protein CASSYNRLVRSNQPQHF.

The CDR3 DNA is TGTGCCATCAGTGCCACAGGGGAGGAGGCTGAAGCTTTCTTT. It specifies CAISATGEEAEAFF. The genes are TRBV10-3 and TRBJ1-1; 7 bases align to TRBD1. Germline CDR1 and CDR2: ENHRY and SYGVKD. V gave up 4 bases and J gave up 6 bases; unmatched junction bases: 8. The CDR3 consists of 14 residues.

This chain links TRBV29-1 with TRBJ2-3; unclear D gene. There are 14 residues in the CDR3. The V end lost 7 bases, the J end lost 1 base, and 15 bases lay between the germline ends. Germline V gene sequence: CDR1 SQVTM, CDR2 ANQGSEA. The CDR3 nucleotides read TGCAGCGCTGGGGTCATCCCCGGCACAGATACGCAGTATTTT. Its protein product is CSAGVIPGTDTQYF.

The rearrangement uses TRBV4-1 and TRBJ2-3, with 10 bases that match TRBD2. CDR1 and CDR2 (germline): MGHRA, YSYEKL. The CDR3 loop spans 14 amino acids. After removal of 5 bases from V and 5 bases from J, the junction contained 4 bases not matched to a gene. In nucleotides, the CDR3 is TGCGCCAGCAGCTGGGGGACTAGCGAAGATACGCAGTATTTT. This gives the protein CASSWGTSEDTQYF.